These T cell receptor beta chains were read from a single sample in a study of T cell responses to AZD1222 COVID-19 vaccine. TCRdb keeps only in-frame clones here, not all; method: immunoSEQ multiplex PCR. The repertoire holds roughly 150,000 clones, with about nine tenths as singletons. This sample comprised peripheral blood, obtained 28 days after the second AZD1222 dose. These receptors were obtained from an adult who received the AZD1222 COVID-19 vaccine. Both conserved end residues are part of each CDR3. The D gene is left open where the match is weak. Clone size is stated in some rows and not others, as once, few, many or a class when expanded.

>TRBV3-1/TRBV3-2|TRBJ1-2|-|-
TGTGCCAGCAGCCAAGTTTTAAGGGGAAAGTTATTCCAGAACTATGGCTACACCTTC
CASSQVLRGKLFQNYGYTF
>TRBV9|TRBJ1-2|-|TRBD1
TGTGCCAGCAGCGTAAATAAAGGGACAGGGTTTGGCTACACCTTC
CASSVNKGTGFGYTF
>TRBV7-8|TRBJ2-5|-|-
TGTGCCAGCAGCGTCCCGTTTCGGGGGCCCGAGACCCAGTACTTC
CASSVPFRGPETQYF
>TRBV29-1|TRBJ1-1|once|-
TGCAGCGTTGAAGATGGGGTAGGCACTGAAGCTTTCTTT
CSVEDGVGTEAFF
>TRBV14|TRBJ2-5|-|-
TGTGCCAGCAGCCAAGATAAAGAGACCCAGTACTTC
CASSQDKETQYF
>TRBV2|TRBJ2-5|-|-
TGTGCCAGCAGTGAGATTTTAAAGACCCAGTACTTC
CASSEILKTQYF
>TRBV7-2|TRBJ2-6|-|-
TGTGCCAGCAGCTTGGAGGGGGAGGTTCGCTCTGGGGCCAACGTCCTGACTTTC
CASSLEGEVRSGANVLTF
>TRBV6-5|TRBJ2-2|-|-
TGTGCCCGGTCCTTTCAGGGCACTCTCCGCGGGGAGCTGTTTTTT
CARSFQGTLRGELFF
>TRBV5-1|TRBJ1-1|-|TRBD1
TGCGCCAGCAGCTTGGAGGGACAGGGAGTGACTGAAGCTTTCTTT
CASSLEGQGVTEAFF
>TRBV7-9|TRBJ1-2|-|TRBD1
TGTGCCAGCAGCTTAATACCGGGACAGGGAAGTTGGTACACCTTC
CASSLIPGQGSWYTF
>TRBV18|TRBJ2-2|-|-
TGTGCCAGCTCGCCCGGAGTACGGGGGAACACCGGGGAGCTGTTTTTT
CASSPGVRGNTGELFF
>TRBV28|TRBJ2-1|-|TRBD2
TGTGCCAGCAGTTTACCCGGGGCTAGCGGGTCTTGGGGACCGTTCTTC
CASSLPGASGSWGPFF
>TRBV24-1|TRBJ2-2|-|-
TGTGCCACCAGTGACGGGACTTTTAATAGCGACACCGGGGAGCTGTTTTTT
CATSDGTFNSDTGELFF
>TRBV7-9|TRBJ2-5|-|TRBD2
TGTGCCAGCAACCGCGGGACTAGCGAAGAGACCCAGTACTTC
CASNRGTSEETQYF
>TRBV6-5|TRBJ2-1|-|-
TGTGCCACCGCGGGAACCTACAATGAGCAGTTCTTC
CATAGTYNEQFF
>TRBV3-1/TRBV3-2|TRBJ1-2|-|-
TGTGCCAGCAGCCAAGATCGGGTAGGGATGAACTATGGCTACACCTTC
CASSQDRVGMNYGYTF
>TRBV28|TRBJ2-2|-|-
TGTGCCAGCAGTTTTCGAGGGCCCGGGGAGCTGTTTTTT
CASSFRGPGELFF
>TRBV7-9|TRBJ2-1|-|TRBD2
TGTGCCAGCAGCTTAGTGACTAGCGGGTTACTTTCTCCCCGTAATGAGCAGTTCTTC
CASSLVTSGLLSPRNEQFF
>TRBV18|TRBJ1-1|-|TRBD1
TGTGCCAGCTCAACAAACAGGGGGCTCAACACTGAAGCTTTCTTT
CASSTNRGLNTEAFF
>TRBV11-1|TRBJ2-7|-|-
TGTGCCAGCAGCTTAGATCTAGCGACCTACGAGCAGTACTTC
CASSLDLATYEQYF
>TRBV14|TRBJ1-2|-|-
TGTGCCAGCAGCCAAGAAGCAACGGGACGGTGGAACTATGGCTACACCTTC
CASSQEATGRWNYGYTF
>TRBV2|TRBJ2-3|-|-
TGTGCCAGCAGTGTGGAGCAATACCGGGACCCCCTTTCCCCAACTACTAGCACAGATACGCAGTATTTT
CASSVEQYRDPLSPTTSTDTQYF
>TRBV18|TRBJ2-1|-|-
TGTGCCAGCTCACGGGCGGGAACGCTCAATGAGCAGTTCTTC
CASSRAGTLNEQFF
>TRBV6-1|TRBJ1-1|-|-
TGTGCCAGCAGTGAGTACCGGGGCACTGAAGCTTTCTTT
CASSEYRGTEAFF
>TRBV7-9|TRBJ2-1|-|-
TGTGCCAGCCTTACCCCCCTGCGGGGAGCTGAGCAGTTCTTC
CASLTPLRGAEQFF
>TRBV7-2|TRBJ1-6|-|-
TGTGCCAGCAGCACCGGACGACATAATTCACCCCTCCACTTT
CASSTGRHNSPLHF
>TRBV4-3|TRBJ2-5|-|TRBD2
TGCGCCAGCAGCCAAGATCTAGCGGGGGGAACCACGGAGACCCAGTACTTC
CASSQDLAGGTTETQYF
>TRBV5-1|TRBJ2-7|-|TRBD2
TGCGCCAGCAGCTTGGAGACTAGCGGCTCCTACGAGCAGTACTTC
CASSLETSGSYEQYF
>TRBV3-1/TRBV3-2|TRBJ1-1|-|TRBD1
TGTGCCAGCAGCCGATCAGGGGGCACTGAAGCTTTCTTT
CASSRSGGTEAFF
>TRBV7-6|TRBJ1-1|-|TRBD1
TGTGCCAGCAGCCGCCGTGGGCAGGGGGCTATTGGGTACACTGAAGCTTTCTTT
CASSRRGQGAIGYTEAFF
>TRBV7-9|TRBJ1-1|-|-
TGTGCCAGCAGCCCCCAGCGGGGTATCGCTGAAGCTTTCTTT
CASSPQRGIAEAFF
>TRBV4-1|TRBJ2-4|few|-
TGCGCCAGCAGCCAAGTGGGTTGGGCCAAAAACATTCAGTACTTC
CASSQVGWAKNIQYF
>TRBV14|TRBJ1-2|-|TRBD1
TGTGCCAGCGGACCGATAGGTCACAGGGGCGGATGGTACGGCTACACCTTC
CASGPIGHRGGWYGYTF
>TRBV28|TRBJ1-1|-|TRBD1
TGTGCCAGCAGTTTGTTCGAACAGGGGGTCACTGAAGCTTTCTTT
CASSLFEQGVTEAFF
>TRBV7-9|TRBJ2-1|-|TRBD2
TGTGCCAGCAGACCTAAAGCGGGAGGTGGGCATGAGCAGTTCTTC
CASRPKAGGGHEQFF
>TRBV9|TRBJ1-1|-|TRBD1
TGTGCCAGCAGCGTTACAGGGGGGAATCCTGAAGCTTTCTTT
CASSVTGGNPEAFF
>TRBV11-2|TRBJ2-7|-|-
TGTGCCAGCAGCTTAGGTTCAGGTACCTACGAGCAGTACTTC
CASSLGSGTYEQYF
>TRBV27|TRBJ1-2|-|-
TGTGCCAGCAGTAGATCAAAAGGGGGGTACTATGGCTACACCTTC
CASSRSKGGYYGYTF
>TRBV5-1|TRBJ2-7|-|TRBD1
TGCGCCAGCAGCTTGGACAGGGGGCGCGCGGACTTC
CASSLDRGRADF
>TRBV4-1|TRBJ1-1|-|-
TGCGCCAGCAGCCAGGCTAAGATGGCGAACACTGAAGCTTTCTTT
CASSQAKMANTEAFF